This TCR beta chain comes out of a study of CD8 T cells in Susac syndrome. Across the study: Patients with Susac syndrome were therapy-naive, on corticosteroids, or on intravenous immunoglobulin alone at blood draw. Findings of the study overall: CD4+ T cell repertoires in Susac syndrome exhibited no evidence of clonal expansion.

Reverse transcription of roughly 0.45 to 1 ug RNA used random hexamers. TCRdb processed the immunoSEQ multiplex PCR reads anew with MiXCR; each CDR3 protein has one entry. There are tens of thousands of distinct CDR3 sequences in the sample; over 90% occur only once, and roughly 0.3% lies in the top ten. A remark on this clonotype: What it binds is not known.

Germline V CDR1 and CDR2: SQVTM, ANQGSEA. The CDR3 is made up of 16 amino acids. J was trimmed by 5 bases and V by 6 bases; bases with no gene match: 12. The chain couples TRBV29-1 to TRBJ2-3; 12 nucleotides line up with TRBD1. The sample consisted of CD4+ T cells from PBMCs. This clonotype was sampled from a human donor with Susac syndrome. The CDR3 coding sequence is TGCAGCGTCGAAAGCTTCCGGGACAGGGGGCAAGATACGCAGTATTTT. Translation: CSVESFRDRGQDTQYF.